This paragraph reports one T cell receptor (beta chain). CDR3 size: 17 residues. The V end was cut by 0 bases, the J end by 0 bases, with 9 bases between. Germline-derived CDR1 and CDR2 are LGHNA and YNFKEQ. The data stem from a study of OX40 agonist ivuxolimab in advanced cancers. Using immunoSEQ multiplex PCR, the repertoire was profiled, and TCRdb retains in-frame clones only, with some absent. The data contain 60,000 or so clones, approximately 80% of them singletons. The source of this sequence is an adult with an advanced solid tumor such as melanoma, head and neck, liver or kidney cancer. The sample here was CD4+ or CD8+ T cells sorted from blood, taken in a trial of the OX40 agonist ivuxolimab. The chain uses TRBV4-2 and TRBJ1-6, with unresolved D. The CDR3 region has the DNA TGTGCCAGCAGCCAAGATTTGGCGGTCTCCTATAATTCACCCCTCCACTTT. Amino acids: CASSQDLAVSYNSPLHF.